Shown below are 15 T cell receptor beta chains from a single sample sequenced in a study of CD8 T cells in Susac syndrome. Roughly 0.45 to 1 ug RNA was reverse transcribed with random hexamers. MiXCR, applied by TCRdb to the immunoSEQ multiplex PCR reads, yields one record per CDR3 protein. In the table there are around 140,000 distinct CDR3 sequences, roughly 94% of which are singletons. Material: CD4+ T cells from PBMCs. The receptors shown here come from a human donor in good health.

This chain links TRBV12-3 or TRBV12-4 with TRBJ1-1; D gene unclear. This CDR3 comprises 13 residues. V was trimmed by 5 bases and J by 6 bases, leaving 13 bases between them. The CDR3 here is CASSRELFSEAFF. The CDR3 DNA sequence: TGTGCCAGCAGTCGGGAGCTGTTCTCTGAAGCTTTCTTT.

This clonotype was seen once. The chain links TRBV7-2 to TRBJ1-2; TRBD1 matches at 9 bases. Unmatched junction bases numbered 5, after V lost 5 bases and J lost 4 bases. The CDR3 covers 14 residues. In germline, CDR1 is SGHTA, CDR2 FQGNSA. The CDR3 here is CASSRTGVGYGYTF. DNA for the CDR3: TGTGCCAGCAGCAGGACAGGGGTCGGCTATGGCTACACCTTC. The full variable domain, with the rest looked up from reference TRBV7-2 and TRBJ1-2, is GAGVSQSPSNKVTEKGKDVELRCDPISGHTALYWYRQSLGQGLEFLIYFQGNSAPDKSGLPSDRFSAERTGGSVSTLTIQRTQQEDSAVYLCASSRTGVGYGYTFGSGTRLTVV.

This clonotype has just one count. The rearrangement links TRBV7-3 to TRBJ2-1; 8 bases are a match to TRBD2. The V gene end was trimmed by 4 bases and the J gene end by 4 bases; junction bases not matched to a gene: 6. The CDR3 has 15 residues. The germline gives CDR1 SGHTA, CDR2 FQGTGA. Here the CDR3 DNA reads TGTGCCAGCAGCTCCCGCGGCGGGGGGTACAATGAGCAGTTCTTC. Encoded protein: CASSSRGGGYNEQFF. The whole variable domain, filled in from reference TRBV7-3 and TRBJ2-1, reads GAGVSQTPSNKVTEKGKYVELRCDPISGHTALYWYRQSLGQGPEFLIYFQGTGAADDSGLPNDRFFAVRPEGSVSTLKIQRTERGDSAVYLCASSSRGGGYNEQFFGPGTRLTVL.

This rearrangement joins TRBV14 to TRBJ1-1; D uncertain. The V gene's germline CDR1 is SGHDN and CDR2 FVKESK. Trimming removed 2 bases from V and 11 bases from J, with 15 bases in between. CDR3 length: 13 amino acids. CDR3 region: CASSQIFGIDAFF. In DNA form, the CDR3 reads TGTGCCAGCAGCCAAATATTCGGGATTGATGCTTTCTTT. Using reference TRBV14 and TRBJ1-1 for the parts outside the CDR3, the full variable domain is EAGVTQFPSHSVIEKGQTVTLRCDPISGHDNLYWYRRVMGKEIKFLLHFVKESKQDESGMPNNRFLAERTGGTYSTLKVQPAELEDSGVYFCASSQIFGIDAFFGQGTRLTVV.

As regards this clonotype: The junction shows a germline mismatch at one end, possibly a read error. The V gene is TRBV6-6, the J gene TRBJ2-5; possibly TRBD1 or TRBD2 for D (6 bases each). Germline lookup yields CDR1 MNHNY and CDR2 SVGAGI (reference sequence). There are 13 residues in the CDR3. The CDR3 region is CASSYSEGEIQYF. The CDR3 DNA reads TGTGCCAGCAGTTACTCGGAGGGGGAGATCCAGTACTTC.

The V gene is TRBV19, the J gene TRBJ1-1, with D hard to call. This CDR3 spans 13 amino acids. Deletions cut 9 bases from V and 3 bases from J, with 14 bases between. The germline V gene encodes CDR1 LNHDA and CDR2 SQIVND (reference sequence). CDR3 sequence reads: CASGVSLDTEAFF. CDR3 bases: TGTGCCAGCGGGGTTTCTTTAGACACTGAAGCTTTCTTT.

This clonotype came up once. The chain recombines TRBV11-1 with TRBJ2-2; TRBD2 matches 7 bases. V trimming: 4 bases; J trimming: 6 bases; junction bases outside the gene matches: 11. The CDR3 spans 16 residues. The germline V gene has CDR1 SGHAT and CDR2 FQDESV (reference sequence). The CDR3: CASSSTGLVLSGELFF. CDR3 DNA: TGTGCCAGCAGCTCAACTGGACTAGTCCTCTCCGGGGAGCTGTTTTTT.

The chain links TRBV9 to TRBJ1-2, with 9 bases matching TRBD1. The germline gives CDR1 SGDLS, CDR2 YYNGEE. The trim removed 0 bases at V and 7 bases at J, leaving 10 bases unmatched. The CDR3 is made up of 16 amino acids. This chain's CDR3 is CASSVGVPLDRGGYTF. The CDR3 DNA follows: TGTGCCAGCAGCGTAGGGGTTCCCTTGGACAGGGGTGGCTACACCTTC.

This sequence joins TRBV29-1 and TRBJ1-1; D is unclear. The CDR3 is made up of 14 amino acids. The V end was cut by 3 bases, the J end by 0 bases, with 11 bases between. In germline, CDR1 is SQVTM, CDR2 ANQGSEA. CDR3 nucleotides: TGCAGCGTTGAGGGGTTAGGAATGAACACTGAAGCTTTCTTT. Protein: CSVEGLGMNTEAFF.

The V call is TRBV5-1, the J call TRBJ2-1; D is uncertain. This CDR3 has 14 residues. Germline loops: CDR1 SGHRS, CDR2 YFSETQ. V lost 4 bases, J lost 6 bases, and 14 bases lay in between. The CDR3, as DNA: TGCGCCAGCAGCCCGATCTCCAGGCCCAATGAGCAGTTCTTC. It yields the protein CASSPISRPNEQFF. The full variable domain, with the rest looked up from reference TRBV5-1 and TRBJ2-1, is KAGVTQTPRYLIKTRGQQVTLSCSPISGHRSVSWYQQTPGQGLQFLFEYFSETQRNKGNFPGRFSGRQFSNSRSEMNVSTLELGDSALYLCASSPISRPNEQFFGPGTRLTVL.

This rearrangement joins TRBV4-1 to TRBJ2-1, with no clear D. Germline V gene sequence: CDR1 MGHRA, CDR2 YSYEKL. The V end lost 3 bases, the J end lost 1 base, and 7 bases lay between the germline ends. The CDR3 contains 14 residues. The CDR3 DNA follows: TGCGCCAGCAGCCAGGTCCCATCCTACAATGAGCAGTTCTTC. Translation: CASSQVPSYNEQFF.

In nucleotides, the CDR3 is TGTGCCAGCAGTAGACAGGGGATTGAGCCCCTCCACTTT. Its translation is CASSRQGIEPLHF. The V gene is TRBV6-5, the J gene TRBJ1-6; the match to TRBD1 covers 8 bases. Germline V gives CDR1 MNHEY, CDR2 SVGAGI. The CDR3 extends over 13 amino acids. V lost 5 bases and J lost 13; bases outside the gene matches: 7.

V and J are TRBV5-1 and TRBJ2-1; D possibly corresponds to TRBD2 (5 bases). The CDR3 covers 16 residues. The germline V gene has CDR1 SGHRS and CDR2 YFSETQ. V dropped 4 bases and J dropped 5 bases, with 19 bases sitting between them. The CDR3 here is CASSPADSSANNEQFF. CDR3 coding DNA: TGCGCCAGCAGCCCGGCGGACTCCAGCGCCAACAATGAGCAGTTCTTC. The variable domain in full, with the rest retrieved from reference TRBV5-1 and TRBJ2-1, is KAGVTQTPRYLIKTRGQQVTLSCSPISGHRSVSWYQQTPGQGLQFLFEYFSETQRNKGNFPGRFSGRQFSNSRSEMNVSTLELGDSALYLCASSPADSSANNEQFFGPGTRLTVL.

V usage is TRBV9 and J usage is TRBJ1-2; tentative D call: TRBD1 (6 bases). The CDR3 spans 15 residues. Germline loops: CDR1 SGDLS, CDR2 YYNGEE. Trimming pared 0 bases from V and 6 bases from J, leaving 15 bases between. CDR3 sequence: CASSVEGPGANGYTF. DNA for the CDR3: TGTGCCAGCAGCGTAGAAGGTCCAGGGGCGAATGGCTACACCTTC. Variable domain in full (rest from reference TRBV9 and TRBJ1-2): DSGVTQTPKHLITATGQRVTLRCSPRSGDLSVYWYQQSLDQGLQFLIQYYNGEERAKGNILERFSAQQFPDLHSELNLSSLELGDSALYFCASSVEGPGANGYTFGSGTRLTVV.

The count of this clonotype is one. The rearrangement links TRBV30 to TRBJ2-2; D is unresolved. Between the trimmed V and J ends, which lost 0 bases and 1 base, there was a span of 9 bases. The CDR3 spans 15 residues. Germline CDR1 and CDR2: GTSNPN and SVGIG (reference sequence). The CDR3 sequence is CAWSVRGLNTGELFF. The DNA of the CDR3 is TGTGCCTGGAGTGTACGAGGCCTGAACACCGGGGAGCTGTTTTTT.